These T cell receptor beta chains were read from a single sample in a study of patients and donors after allogeneic stem cell transplantation. MiXCR, applied by TCRdb to the RT-PCR reads, yields one record per CDR3 protein. The table lists more than 850,000 distinct CDR3 sequences, roughly 17% of them singletons. The material sequenced was blood, either unsorted or a sorted T cell fraction (not recorded which). These receptors were collected from a human donor who was either an allogeneic HSCT recipient or a stem cell or donor lymphocyte infusion donor (not recorded which). It is not recorded whose cells these are; they may come from a transplant donor. Both conserved end residues are trimmed from each CDR3. The D gene is left open where the match is weak.

TRBJ1-1	9	TRBV12-5	.	ASGLGEEAF
TRBJ2-6	17	TRBV7-7	.	ASSLDYYTYISGANVLT
TRBJ2-5	13	TRBV9	.	ASSVGGSYQETQY
TRBJ2-7	12	TRBV29-1	.	SVEWTEWSYEQY
TRBJ2-1	12	TRBV5-1	.	ASRRSGSWGEQF
TRBJ2-6	15	TRBV6-1	.	ASSPGTGASGANVLT
TRBJ1-1	12	TRBV6-1	.	ASRVTGFSTEAF
TRBJ2-7	14	TRBV6-5	.	ASSYSNFEGTYEQY
TRBJ1-1	12	TRBV6-1	TRBD1	ASSPTGHGYEAF
TRBJ2-1	12	TRBV9	.	ASSRGIPYNEQF
TRBJ2-2	14	TRBV9	.	ASSVDGATNTGELF
TRBJ2-1	13	TRBV7-9	TRBD2	ASRSLAGFYNEQF